This entry lists 13 T cell receptor beta chains sequenced from one sample in a study of blood T cell repertoires in COVID-19. The table came from immunoSEQ multiplex PCR; TCRdb's copy has only in-frame clones and leaves some out. The table has 250,000 to 350,000 clones, around nine tenths seen once. The source material was peripheral blood. The receptor set was obtained from a woman aged 25 to 39 with COVID-19, enrolled during active disease.

A single count supports this clone. The chain uses TRBV5-5 and TRBJ1-2; D ambiguous. Germline V gives CDR1 SGHKS, CDR2 YYEKEE (reference sequence). The CDR3 is made up of 16 amino acids. Trimming took 0 bases from V and 4 from J, leaving 16 bases between them. CDR3 in DNA: TGTGCCAGCAGCTTGGGGTATCTTCGGGAGACCTATGGCTACACCTTC. Residues: CASSLGYLRETYGYTF.

The chain employs TRBV6-5 and TRBJ1-6; 9 bases are shared with TRBD1. The CDR3 contains 14 residues. CDR1 is MNHEY and CDR2 is SVGAGI in the germline V gene. Unmatched junction bases numbered 6, after V lost 5 bases and J lost 10 bases. CDR3 protein: CASSQQGAGSPLHF. DNA of the CDR3: TGTGCCAGCAGTCAACAGGGGGCGGGATCACCCCTCCACTTT.

The chain links TRBV5-1 to TRBJ1-5, with D maybe TRBD1 (6 bases). Trimming removed 1 base from V and 7 bases from J, with 15 bases in between. Per germline, CDR1 SGHRS and CDR2 YFSETQ. The CDR3 contains 15 residues. CDR3 amino acids: CASSLISTGWQPQHF. DNA for the CDR3: TGCGCCAGCAGCTTGATAAGTACAGGGTGGCAGCCCCAGCATTTT. The complete variable domain, with remaining parts taken from reference TRBV5-1 and TRBJ1-5, reads KAGVTQTPRYLIKTRGQQVTLSCSPISGHRSVSWYQQTPGQGLQFLFEYFSETQRNKGNFPGRFSGRQFSNSRSEMNVSTLELGDSALYLCASSLISTGWQPQHFGDGTRLSIL.

The chain couples TRBV7-9 to TRBJ1-4; a weak D match, TRBD1 (6 bases). The CDR3 has 16 residues. In germline, CDR1 is SEHNR, CDR2 FQNEAQ (reference sequence). The V gene lost 4 bases and the J gene lost 6 bases, with 18 bases spanning the gap. This CDR3 reads CASSSTDTGLDEKLFF. DNA for the CDR3: TGTGCCAGCAGCTCCACTGACACAGGGCTGGATGAAAAACTGTTTTTT.

The chain combines TRBV9 with TRBJ2-3, with D unresolved. From germline, CDR1 is SGDLS and CDR2 YYNGEE. V lost 7 bases and J lost 2, with 17 bases in between. The CDR3 contains 15 residues. DNA for the CDR3: TGTGCCAGCGCTACAAACGCTAGACCCACAGATACGCAGTATTTT. It translates to CASATNARPTDTQYF.

This chain connects TRBV5-1 to TRBJ1-3; no firm D call. The V and J ends lost 0 bases and 4 bases respectively, with 8 bases between them. The length of the CDR3 is 14 residues. Germline values: CDR1 SGHRS, CDR2 YFSETQ. In DNA, the CDR3 is TGCGCCAGCAGCTTGGGTGGGCAAGGAAACACCATATATTTT. This sequence encodes CASSLGGQGNTIYF.

This chain uses TRBV7-6 with TRBJ1-1; possibly TRBD1 for D (6 bases). Trimming stripped 2 bases from V and 4 bases from J, with 11 bases between. The CDR3 length is 14 residues. CDR1 and CDR2 (germline): SGHVS, FNYEAQ. CDR3 sequence: CASSLREGGTEAFF. In DNA, the CDR3 is TGTGCCAGCAGCTTAAGGGAGGGGGGCACTGAAGCTTTCTTT. Supplemented by reference TRBV7-6 and TRBJ1-1, the full variable domain reads GAGVSQSPRYKVTKRGQDVALRCDPISGHVSLYWYRQALGQGPEFLTYFNYEAQQDKSGLPNDRFSAERPEGSISTLTIQRTEQRDSAMYRCASSLREGGTEAFFGQGTRLTVV.

For this clone: Sequence at one end of the junction differs from germline and may be a read error. This chain joins TRBV7-7 and TRBJ2-2; the D gene is possibly TRBD1 (6 bases). This CDR3 region has 17 residues. Per germline, CDR1 SSHAT and CDR2 FNYEAQ (reference sequence). The CDR3 DNA sequence: TGTGCTAGCAGCTTAGGACCCCCAGGGGCAGACACCGGGGAGCTGTTTTTT. Protein sequence: CASSLGPPGADTGELFF.

The chain is built from TRBV6-1 and TRBJ1-1; 8 nucleotides align to TRBD1. J gave up 7 bases and V 1 base, and 2 bases lay outside the gene matches. Germline CDR1 is MNHNS and CDR2 is SASEGT. There are 13 residues in the CDR3. CDR3 nucleotide sequence: TGTGCCAGCAGTGAAGACAGGGGGAGTGAAGCTTTCTTT. It translates to CASSEDRGSEAFF.

J is TRBJ1-6 and V is TRBV9; 7 nucleotides agree with TRBD1. CDR3 length equals 15 residues. Germline values: CDR1 SGDLS, CDR2 YYNGEE. V lost 4 bases to trimming and J lost 7 bases; unmatched junction nucleotides: 8. In nucleotides, the CDR3 is TGTGCCAGCAGCTTGGGGGGCAGGGGGAATTCACCCCTCCACTTT. Amino acid sequence: CASSLGGRGNSPLHF. Full variable domain (missing parts from reference TRBV9 and TRBJ1-6): DSGVTQTPKHLITATGQRVTLRCSPRSGDLSVYWYQQSLDQGLQFLIQYYNGEERAKGNILERFSAQQFPDLHSELNLSSLELGDSALYFCASSLGGRGNSPLHFGNGTRLTVT.

J is TRBJ2-7 and V is TRBV4-2; TRBD2 aligns across 10 bases. The CDR3 runs to 15 residues. Trimming cost V 1 base and J 6 bases; bases outside gene matches: 6. CDR1 is LGHNA and CDR2 is YNFKEQ in the germline V gene. CDR3: CASSQGGQREGEQYF. CDR3 bases: TGTGCCAGCAGCCAAGGGGGCCAGCGGGAGGGCGAGCAGTACTTC.

V usage is TRBV4-2 and J usage is TRBJ1-2; perhaps TRBD1 as D (5 bases). Trimming removed 1 base from V and 3 bases from J, with 12 bases in between. CDR1 is LGHNA and CDR2 is YNFKEQ in the germline V gene. This CDR3 region has 15 residues. This CDR3 is CASSQGAGRDYGYTF. The CDR3 DNA is TGTGCCAGCAGCCAAGGGGCAGGGAGGGACTATGGCTACACCTTC.

This clone has a single count. The V gene is TRBV3-1 (or the pseudogene TRBV3-2), the J gene TRBJ1-1, with a possible D match to TRBD1 (5 bases). CDR3 length equals 14 residues. Germline CDR1 LGHDT, CDR2 YNNKEL (reference sequence). V was shortened by 1 base and J by 5 bases, with 11 bases between the two germline ends. CDR3 sequence (DNA): TGTGCCAGCAGCCAAGGGGGCCGTTTGACTGAAGCTTTCTTT. It specifies CASSQGGRLTEAFF.